This record looks at one T cell receptor (beta chain) sequence and its context. Profiling relied on immunoSEQ multiplex PCR, and the TCRdb table lists in-frame clones only, not all of them. The sample carries some 170,000 clones, about nine tenths recorded once. This sample was included in a study of T cell responses to AZD1222 COVID-19 vaccine. Some second doses came at about 4 weeks and others at about 12 weeks; these were pooled. This CDR3 has 17 residues. In germline, CDR1 is ENHRY, CDR2 SYGVKD. Losses at the gene ends were 3 bases for V and 4 bases for J; bases not matched to a gene: 12. The TCR was taken from an adult who received the AZD1222 COVID-19 vaccine. Sequenced material: peripheral blood, taken 28 days after the second AZD1222 dose. This chain joins TRBV10-3 and TRBJ2-7, with TRBD1 matching over 10 bases. The CDR3 sequence: CAISDRDRGFTRYEQYF. DNA for the CDR3: TGTGCCATCAGTGACCGGGACAGGGGATTCACTAGGTACGAGCAGTACTTC.